Here is one TCR beta chain with its context. Its antigen is currently unknown. Libraries of TCR beta came from iRepertoire HTBI primers plus Arm-PCR of CDR3 regions. TCRdb called the multiplex PCR reads again in MiXCR, with one record for every CDR3 protein. The sample shows around 250,000 distinct CDR3 sequences, 15% to 20% of them seen only once. The time point is: newly diagnosed GD, antithyroid drugs for less than 3 months. PBMC-extracted RNA yielded the TCR library. The sample is drawn from a study of regulatory T cells in long-lasting Graves disease. Study outcomes and limitations: Preferential use of TRBV28, TRBJ1-2 and TRBJ2-5 was seen in persistent disease.

Germline values: CDR1 SNHLY, CDR2 FYNNEI. V lost 6 bases, J lost 1 base, and 14 bases lay in between. The CDR3 runs to 15 residues. The origin of this receptor is a female donor with Graves disease. The starting material was peripheral blood mononuclear cells (PBMCs), obtained at new diagnosis, from a patient treated with antithyroid drugs. The chain carries TRBV2 and TRBJ2-3; D is perhaps TRBD1 or TRBD2 (5 bases each). The CDR3 nucleotides read TGTGCCAGCAGGGCCGGCCAGGGAGGCACAGATACGCAGTATTTT. Translated: CASRAGQGGTDTQYF.